These 29 T cell receptor beta chains were all obtained from the same sample, sequenced in a study of CD8+CD57+ T cells in acquired aplastic anemia. Genomic DNA provided the template from which TCR beta VDJ and CDR3 profiles were obtained. TCRdb processed the reads anew with MiXCR; each CDR3 protein has one entry. The sample yields tens of thousands of distinct CDR3 sequences, about 70% seen once. Only patients with CD8+CD57+ cell expansion on flow cytometry were chosen for sequencing. Sequencing was performed on sorted CD4+, CD8+, or CD8+CD57+ T cells (not recorded which) from PBMCs. Every receptor here comes from a human donor with aplastic anemia.

This chain uses TRBV6-4 with TRBJ1-1; the D is unclear. V lost 4 bases and J 0 bases, leaving 6 bases between the germline ends. The CDR3 runs 13 residues. Per the germline V gene, CDR1 is MRHNA and CDR2 is SNTAGT. The DNA for the CDR3 is TGTGCCAGCAGTGCCATGCTGAACACTGAAGCTTTCTTT. Amino acid sequence: CASSAMLNTEAFF.

V and J are TRBV7-6 and TRBJ2-7, with 8 bases identical to TRBD2. This CDR3 contains 17 residues. Trimming at V came to 1 base and at J to 0 bases, leaving 8 bases not matched to a gene. Germline assignment: CDR1 SGHVS and CDR2 FNYEAQ. CDR3 region: CASSLGSPGTSSYEQYF. Written as DNA, the CDR3 is TGTGCCAGCAGCTTAGGATCCCCTGGGACTAGCTCCTACGAGCAGTACTTC.

The rearrangement links TRBV9 to TRBJ2-7, with D hard to call. The CDR3 has 14 amino acids. Germline lookup yields CDR1 SGDLS and CDR2 YYNGEE. Trimming shortened V by 0 bases and J by 4 bases, and 11 bases separated the two germline ends. CDR3 amino acids: CASSVVSGGYEQYF. The CDR3 DNA follows: TGTGCCAGCAGCGTAGTTTCGGGTGGATACGAGCAGTACTTC. Together with reference TRBV9 and TRBJ2-7, the CDR3 gives the full variable domain: DSGVTQTPKHLITATGQRVTLRCSPRSGDLSVYWYQQSLDQGLQFLIQYYNGEERAKGNILERFSAQQFPDLHSELNLSSLELGDSALYFCASSVVSGGYEQYFGPGTRLTVT.

This clonotype has a handful of counts. The CDR3 is CSVGQGLNQPQHF. CDR3 nucleotide sequence: TGCAGCGTTGGACAGGGACTCAATCAGCCCCAGCATTTT. The chain couples TRBV29-1 to TRBJ1-5; 7 bases fit TRBD1. The CDR3 loop spans 13 amino acids. CDR1 is SQVTM and CDR2 is ANQGSEA in the germline V gene. V was clipped by 4 bases and J by 3 bases; unmatched bases: 3. The full variable domain, with the rest looked up from reference TRBV29-1 and TRBJ1-5, is SAVISQKPSRDICQRGTSLTIQCQVDSQVTMMFWYRQQPGQSLTLIATANQGSEATYESGFVIDKFPISRPNLTFSTLTVSNMSPEDSSIYLCSVGQGLNQPQHFGDGTRLSIL.

This clonotype was detected ten times or more. At one boundary the junction diverges from the germline segment, which might be a read error. V is TRBV20-1 and J is TRBJ2-6, with TRBD1 identical over 7 bases. CDR1 DFQATT and CDR2 SNEGSKA come from the germline V gene (reference sequence). The CDR3 consists of 19 residues. CDR3 in amino acids: CSAREFGDSGISGANVLTF. CDR3 DNA: TGCAGTGCTCGAGAATTCGGGGACAGTGGTATCTCTGGGGCCAACGTCCTGACTTTC.

This clonotype was counted a single time. The V call is TRBV10-3, the J call TRBJ1-4; D is perhaps TRBD1 (5 bases). From germline, CDR1 is ENHRY and CDR2 SYGVKD. Trimming took off 0 bases at V and 8 bases at J, with 10 bases between the two ends. The CDR3 covers 14 residues. The CDR3 sequence: CAISESSDSEKLFF. The CDR3 DNA follows: TGTGCCATCAGTGAGTCGTCAGACAGCGAAAAACTGTTTTTT.

Only a few counts were recorded for this clonotype. V usage is TRBV6-1 and J usage is TRBJ1-5; 8 bases fit TRBD1. There are 16 residues in the CDR3. CDR1 and CDR2 from the germline V gene are MNHNS and SASEGT. The junction had 7 bases not matched to a gene; V was cut back by 3 bases and J by 3 bases. The CDR3 reads CASSDGQGLSNQPQHF. The CDR3 DNA reads as TGTGCCAGCAGTGATGGACAGGGTCTATCCAATCAGCCCCAGCATTTT.

The sample holds many counts of this clonotype. J is TRBJ2-1 and V is TRBV15; 7 bases map to TRBD2. This CDR3 is built from 15 residues. J was trimmed by 4 bases and V by 3 bases; bases with no gene match: 6. In germline, CDR1 is LNHNV, CDR2 YYDKDF (reference sequence). As DNA, the CDR3 is TGTGCCACCAGCAGTGACACTAGCGCTTACAATGAGCAGTTCTTC. It translates to CATSSDTSAYNEQFF.

V is TRBV2 and J is TRBJ2-7; the D gene is possibly TRBD2 (7 bases). V lost 0 bases and J 0 bases, leaving 12 bases between the germline ends. Germline V gene lookup returns CDR1 SNHLY and CDR2 FYNNEI. This CDR3 has 16 residues. In DNA, the CDR3 is TGTGCCAGCAGTGAAGCGGTCGGGGGGCCCTCCTACGAGCAGTACTTC. The encoded protein is CASSEAVGGPSYEQYF.

The rearrangement uses TRBV2 and TRBJ1-1; no reliable D call. The germline V gene encodes CDR1 SNHLY and CDR2 FYNNEI. This CDR3 is built from 11 residues. V lost 4 bases, J lost 5 bases, and 5 bases lay in between. DNA for the CDR3: TGTGCCAGCAGTGTAGGGACTGAAGCTTTCTTT. It codes for CASSVGTEAFF.

The gene calls are TRBV25-1 and TRBJ2-7; D is unclear. Germline V gene lookup returns CDR1 MGHDK and CDR2 SYGVNS. V lost 8 bases and J lost 0, with 17 bases in between. This CDR3 comprises 15 residues. The CDR3 reads CASSEVVTYSYEQYF. The CDR3 DNA follows: TGTGCCAGCTCCGAGGTCGTTACGTACTCCTACGAGCAGTACTTC.

This clonotype was recorded many times. The gene calls are TRBV6-4 and TRBJ2-1; D is unresolved. V was cut by 2 bases and J by 9 bases, with 11 bases left in between. This CDR3 has 13 amino acids. Per germline, CDR1 MRHNA and CDR2 SNTAGT. CDR3 nucleotides: TGTGCCAGCAGTGACCTAGGGTACGGTGAGCAGTTCTTC. It codes for CASSDLGYGEQFF.

This sequence joins TRBV19 and TRBJ2-1; 7 bases are a match to TRBD2. With V trimmed by 1 base and J by 7 bases, 4 bases remained unmatched. The CDR3 runs to 14 residues. Looked up from germline, CDR1 is LNHDA and CDR2 is SQIVND (reference sequence). The CDR3 bases are TGTGCCAGTAGTATAGGGCGGGAGATAAATGAGCAGTTCTTC. It yields the protein CASSIGREINEQFF. Using reference TRBV19 and TRBJ2-1 for the parts outside the CDR3, the full variable domain is DGGITQSPKYLFRKEGQNVTLSCEQNLNHDAMYWYRQDPGQGLRLIYYSQIVNDFQKGDIAEGYSVSREKKESFPLTVTSAQKNPTAFYLCASSIGREINEQFFGPGTRLTVL.

The rearrangement joins TRBV25-1 to TRBJ2-4; 7 bases are a match to TRBD1. The length of the CDR3 is 13 residues. Losses at the gene ends were 3 bases for V and 15 bases for J; bases not matched to a gene: 11. Per germline, CDR1 MGHDK and CDR2 SYGVNS. This CDR3 reads CASSDDRAFGWYF. In DNA, the CDR3 is TGTGCCAGCAGTGACGACAGGGCCTTCGGCTGGTACTTC.

This chain joins TRBV19 and TRBJ1-2; TRBD1 agrees at 7 bases. V lost 3 bases, J lost 7 bases, and 11 bases stayed unmatched. In germline, CDR1 is LNHDA, CDR2 SQIVND (reference sequence). The CDR3 has 15 amino acids. Here the CDR3 DNA reads TGTGCCAGTAGTATCACGGGACAGCAGCAGGGTGGCTACACCTTC. The encoded protein is CASSITGQQQGGYTF.

This clonotype occurred once. V and J are TRBV19 and TRBJ2-7; the D gene is possibly TRBD1 (6 bases). Germline V gives CDR1 LNHDA, CDR2 SQIVND (reference sequence). V shed 5 bases and J shed 1 base, with 9 bases lying between them. The CDR3 runs 13 residues. The chain's CDR3 is CASSLGQSYEQYF. The CDR3 bases are TGTGCCAGTAGTCTCGGACAGTCCTACGAGCAGTACTTC.

This chain joins TRBV9 and TRBJ2-5; 7 bases map to TRBD1. The CDR3 contains 11 residues. V gave up 4 bases and J gave up 9 bases; unmatched junction bases: 3. Germline V gene data show CDR1 as SGDLS and CDR2 as YYNGEE. The CDR3 nucleotides are TGTGCCAGCAGCCGAGACAGGGCCCAGTACTTC. It encodes CASSRDRAQYF.

The genes are TRBV25-1 and TRBJ2-7; a possible D gene is TRBD1 (5 bases). In germline, CDR1 is MGHDK, CDR2 SYGVNS. The germline V and J ends were trimmed by 4 bases and 4 bases, with 11 bases remaining between them. The CDR3 runs 13 residues. The chain's CDR3 is CASSVSQDYEQYF. In DNA form, the CDR3 reads TGTGCCAGCAGTGTGTCACAGGATTACGAGCAGTACTTC.

For the CDR3, the DNA is TGCGCCAGCAGTGAGACTGTGGCAGGGTCAAGCTATGGCTACACCTTC. Amino acid sequence: CASSETVAGSSYGYTF. The rearrangement joins TRBV10-2 to TRBJ1-2, with D possibly matching TRBD1 (5 bases). This CDR3 is 16 amino acids long. V was shortened by 2 bases and J by 4 bases, with 17 bases between the two germline ends. Germline-derived CDR1 and CDR2 are WSHSY and SAAADI.

This clonotype was seen a single time. The chain couples TRBV20-1 to TRBJ2-3; TRBD1 matches 7 bases. Germline V gene sequence: CDR1 DFQATT, CDR2 SNEGSKA (reference sequence). The CDR3 loop spans 13 amino acids. With V trimmed by 3 bases and J by 4 bases, 4 bases remained unmatched. As DNA, the CDR3 is TGCAGTGCTAGGCAAACAGGGGCAGATACGCAGTATTTT. This translates into CSARQTGADTQYF.

V and J are TRBV6-1 and TRBJ1-2; D might be TRBD1 (6 bases). The CDR3 is 13 residues long. The germline V and J ends were trimmed by 5 bases and 8 bases, with 15 bases remaining between them. CDR1 is MNHNS, CDR2 SASEGT, per germline. CDR3 protein: CASSRAGVEGYTF. CDR3 DNA: TGTGCCAGCAGTCGAGCAGGGGTTGAGGGCTACACCTTC.

The chain recombines TRBV5-4 with TRBJ2-4; 10 nucleotides match TRBD2. Germline V lookup: CDR1 SGHNT, CDR2 YYREEE (reference sequence). V shed 1 base and J 2 bases; nucleotides not matched to a gene: 6. This CDR3 is 17 amino acids long. The CDR3 loop is CASSLRAGGNSKNIQYF. The CDR3 region has the DNA TGTGCCAGCAGCTTGAGAGCGGGAGGGAATTCCAAAAACATTCAGTACTTC.

This clonotype has only a few counts. This chain uses TRBV7-2 with TRBJ2-7; D assignment may be TRBD1 or TRBD2 (5 bases each). The length of the CDR3 is 13 residues. CDR1 and CDR2 from the germline V gene are SGHTA and FQGNSA. V shed 1 base and J shed 5 bases, with 9 bases lying between them. This CDR3 reads CASSLGGTDEQYF. CDR3 coding DNA: TGTGCCAGCAGCTTAGGAGGGACGGACGAGCAGTACTTC.

The V call is TRBV7-8, the J call TRBJ2-7, with D hard to call. The CDR3 sequence is 11 residues long. Trimming cost V 4 bases and J 6 bases, with 7 bases left between them. The germline gives CDR1 SGHVS, CDR2 FQNEAQ. Here the CDR3 reads CASSYRFEQYF. DNA for the CDR3: TGTGCCAGCAGCTACCGTTTCGAGCAGTACTTC.

This rearrangement joins TRBV9 to TRBJ1-3; D gene ambiguous. CDR3 length: 13 residues. The ends were cut back, 0 bases at V and 0 bases at J, with 1 base in the middle. Germline assignment: CDR1 SGDLS and CDR2 YYNGEE. The CDR3 is CASSVDSGNTIYF. CDR3 nucleotide sequence: TGTGCCAGCAGCGTAGACTCTGGAAACACCATATATTTT.

The table lists this clonotype with many counts. The chain employs TRBV15 and TRBJ2-3; 8 positions match TRBD1. The germline CDR1 and CDR2 sequences are LNHNV and YYDKDF (reference sequence). This CDR3 region has 16 residues. Trimming at V came to 3 bases and at J to 2 bases, leaving 7 bases not matched to a gene. CDR3 bases: TGTGCCACCAGCAGGCAGGACAGGGTGTTCACAGATACGCAGTATTTT. As protein: CATSRQDRVFTDTQYF. Full variable domain (outside the CDR3, taken from reference TRBV15 and TRBJ2-3): DAMVIQNPRYQVTQFGKPVTLSCSQTLNHNVMYWYQQKSSQAPKLLFHYYDKDFNNEADTPDNFQSRRPNTSFCFLDIRSPGLGDTAMYLCATSRQDRVFTDTQYFGPGTRLTVL.

The CDR3 nucleotides are TGTGCCAGCAGTTACTCCCTCGGATCATTTGATGGCTACACCTTC. It translates to CASSYSLGSFDGYTF. The chain has TRBV6-5 and TRBJ1-2; unclear D gene. V lost 0 bases and J 6 bases, leaving 14 bases between the germline ends. CDR1 MNHEY and CDR2 SVGAGI come from the germline V gene. CDR3 size: 15 residues.

The table lists this clonotype with a few counts. The chain is built from TRBV15 and TRBJ2-3; D unresolved. The CDR3 contains 15 residues. V was clipped by 4 bases and J by 2 bases, with 13 bases between them. Germline CDR1 is LNHNV and CDR2 is YYDKDF (reference sequence). CDR3 amino acids: CATSISGSPTDTQYF. In DNA form, the CDR3 reads TGTGCCACCAGCATCAGTGGCAGCCCCACAGATACGCAGTATTTT.

This sequence joins TRBV15 and TRBJ1-4; D is possibly TRBD1 (5 bases). CDR1 and CDR2 (germline): LNHNV, YYDKDF (reference sequence). Trimming cost V 1 base and J 6 bases, with 9 bases left between them. The CDR3 contains 14 residues. For the CDR3, the DNA is TGTGCCACCAGCAGAGGAGGGGCGGATGAAAAACTGTTTTTT. Amino acid sequence: CATSRGGADEKLFF.